These T cell receptor beta chains were read from a single sample in a study of T cell therapy after organ transplantation. Their target antigens are unknown. Profiling relied on immunoSEQ multiplex PCR, and the TCRdb table lists in-frame clones only, not all of them. The sample consists of approximately 22,000 clones, 84% of them appearing once. Sequencing used CD8+ T cells from blood, obtained after autologous CMV-specific T cell therapy. The receptors were gathered from a human patient who had received a solid organ transplant and had CMV disease. The T cells may partly be graft donor cells. CDR3s include the opening cysteine and the closing phenylalanine or tryptophan. The D gene is left open where the match is weak. Clone size appears in some rows only: once, few, many, or a class for an expanded clone.

CAISESPAGGTGELFF	TGTGCCATCAGTGAGTCCCCTGCGGGGGGCACCGGGGAGCTGTTTTTT	TRBD2	-	TRBV10-3	TRBJ2-2
CAISEDSYNEQFF	TGTGCCATCAGTGAGGACAGCTACAATGAGCAGTTCTTC	-	-	TRBV10-3	TRBJ2-1
CASSLSGRNYEQYF	TGTGCCAGCAGTTTATCGGGACGGAACTACGAGCAGTACTTC	-	-	TRBV27	TRBJ2-7
CAWGRWQEATGELFF	TGTGCCTGGGGAAGGTGGCAGGAAGCCACCGGGGAGCTGTTTTTT	-	few	TRBV30	TRBJ2-2
CASSYSGSTPYEQYF	TGTGCCAGCAGTTACTCTGGCTCTACGCCCTACGAGCAGTACTTC	-	once	TRBV6-5	TRBJ2-7
CASSEGQNSNQPQHF	TGTGCCAGCAGCGAGGGACAGAATAGCAATCAGCCCCAGCATTTT	TRBD1	-	TRBV5-5	TRBJ1-5
CAAGAGETQYF	TGTGCCGCGGGGGCGGGGGAGACCCAGTACTTC	-	-	TRBV27	TRBJ2-5
CSALSYEQYF	TGCAGTGCCCTTTCGTACGAGCAGTACTTC	-	-	TRBV20-1	TRBJ2-7
CAWMGTGYNEQFF	TGTGCCTGGATGGGGACAGGGTACAATGAGCAGTTCTTC	TRBD1	-	TRBV30	TRBJ2-1
CASSFSGNRYNEQFF	TGTGCCAGCAGCTTCAGCGGGAATAGGTACAATGAGCAGTTCTTC	TRBD2	-	TRBV7-8	TRBJ2-1
CASSQDWADQETQYF	TGCGCCAGCAGCCAAGATTGGGCAGATCAAGAGACCCAGTACTTC	-	-	TRBV4-3	TRBJ2-5
CASSQGGDYGYTF	TGCGCCAGCAGCCAGGGGGGAGACTATGGCTACACCTTC	-	-	TRBV4-1	TRBJ1-2
CASSWGAGFGDTQYF	TGTGCCAGCAGCTGGGGGGCAGGGTTTGGAGATACGCAGTATTTT	-	-	TRBV7-2	TRBJ2-3
CASTRGSYEQYF	TGTGCCAGCACCCGAGGCTCCTACGAGCAGTACTTC	-	-	TRBV13	TRBJ2-7
CASSTSELGGTQYF	TGTGCCAGCAGCACTAGCGAGCTAGGTGGGACGCAGTATTTT	TRBD2	-	TRBV6-5	TRBJ2-3
CASSPQGARLRADTQYF	TGTGCCAGCAGCCCCCAGGGGGCTCGGCTCAGGGCAGATACGCAGTATTTT	TRBD1	-	TRBV7-9	TRBJ2-3
CASSWGLGPPYEQYF	TGTGCCAGTAGTTGGGGCCTGGGGCCCCCCTACGAGCAGTACTTC	-	-	TRBV19	TRBJ2-7
CATPARDRGGGYTF	TGTGCCACCCCCGCCCGGGACAGGGGGGGAGGCTACACCTTC	TRBD1	-	TRBV2	TRBJ1-2
CASSEVWGGPYNEQFF	TGCGCCAGCAGTGAGGTATGGGGAGGACCTTACAATGAGCAGTTCTTC	-	-	TRBV10-1	TRBJ2-1
CASSFRDGEKLFF	TGTGCCAGCAGTTTCAGGGATGGTGAAAAACTGTTTTTT	-	-	TRBV27	TRBJ1-4
CASSVVFGGMNTGELFF	TGTGCCAGCAGCGTCGTCTTCGGGGGGATGAACACCGGGGAGCTGTTTTTT	TRBD2	-	TRBV9	TRBJ2-2
CASRADGEDLYEQFF	TGTGCCAGCAGGGCGGACGGGGAGGACCTTTATGAGCAGTTCTTC	-	-	TRBV6-5	TRBJ2-1
CASSDSGDSETTQFF	TGTGCCAGCAGTGACTCGGGGGACTCGGAAACGACGCAGTTCTTC	-	-	TRBV6-4	TRBJ2-1
CASRRTSGYEQYF	TGCGCCAGCAGGAGGACTAGCGGGTACGAGCAGTACTTC	TRBD2	-	TRBV10-1	TRBJ2-7
CASSLPAADTQYF	TGTGCCAGCAGCTTACCCGCTGCAGATACGCAGTATTTT	-	-	TRBV7-2	TRBJ2-3
CASSPHWDRGTYGYTF	TGTGCCAGCAGCCCTCATTGGGACAGGGGTACCTATGGCTACACCTTC	TRBD1	-	TRBV7-9	TRBJ1-2
CASSPIADEQFF	TGCGCCAGCAGCCCGATAGCCGATGAGCAGTTCTTC	-	-	TRBV5-1	TRBJ2-1
CASTVAAESYEQYF	TGTGCCAGCACCGTAGCGGCGGAATCCTACGAGCAGTACTTC	-	once	TRBV6-5	TRBJ2-7